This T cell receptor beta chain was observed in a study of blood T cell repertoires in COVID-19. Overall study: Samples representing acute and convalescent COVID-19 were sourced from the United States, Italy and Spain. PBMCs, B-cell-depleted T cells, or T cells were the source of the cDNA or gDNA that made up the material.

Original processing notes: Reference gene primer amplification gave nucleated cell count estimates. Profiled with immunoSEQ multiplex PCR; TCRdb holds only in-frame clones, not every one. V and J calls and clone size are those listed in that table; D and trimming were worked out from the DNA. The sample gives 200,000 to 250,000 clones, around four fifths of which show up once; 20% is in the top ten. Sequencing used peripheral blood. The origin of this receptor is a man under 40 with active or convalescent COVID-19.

The CDR3 is CASSEWPTAPQHF. The CDR3 coding sequence is TGTGCCAGCAGTGAATGGCCGACAGCACCCCAGCATTTT. This chain links TRBV6-1 with TRBJ1-5; perhaps TRBD1 as D (5 bases). The V end was cut by 2 bases, the J end by 10 bases, with 12 bases between. The CDR3 totals 13 residues. CDR1 is MNHNS and CDR2 is SASEGT in the germline V gene.